This T cell receptor beta chain was sequenced for a study of blood T cell repertoires in COVID-19 (dated by TCRdb to about 2020). With regard to the full study: The collaborator samples originated in the United States, Italy and Spain and spanned the acute and convalescent phases of COVID-19. Deeply sampled blood TCRbeta repertoires from subjects exposed to, actively infected with, or recovered from COVID-19 were included in the dataset. Where available, HLA class I and class II types were taken from metadata supplied by the sample provider and were not determined by assay-based typing. The samples were drawn from two sources: the first 160 participants of the ongoing ImmuneRACE study, and over 1,000 subjects contributed by 6 global collaborators. Nearly every sample came with metadata listing a de-identified subject ID, COVID-19 status, age in years and sex. The prospective study material was composed of cDNA or gDNA derived from T cells, B-cell-depleted T cells, or PBMCs. A freely available public database, intended as a resource for researchers studying the immune response to SARS-CoV-2, is where the repertoires were released.

TCRbeta CDR3 regions were amplified from genomic DNA by means of the immunoSEQ Assay, a bias-controlled multiplex PCR. The original pipeline was this. Within the assay, amplification of reference gene primers was used to estimate how many nucleated cells each sample contained. Sequence reads were collapsed and filtered to measure the absolute abundance of every unique TCRbeta CDR3 rearrangement. For each sample, productive Simpson clonality was calculated as the square root of Simpson's diversity index across productive rearrangements. TCRdb retrieved this table from immuneACCESS and kept in-frame rearrangements only. Not all clones are present; in checked studies, unresolved V genes account for under half, and no reason is known for the remainder. The V and J calls and clone size are taken from that table; D and trimming were inferred from the DNA. The sample data list roughly 99,000 clones, and 79% of these were observed just once. The ten largest clones capture around 18% of the sample.

The collaborating institutions used their own protocols to collect whole blood in K2EDTA tubes. For TCRbeta analysis, collaborators shipped samples in one of three forms: frozen whole blood, isolated PBMCs, or DNA extracted from either of those sample types. Here is what the overall study found, with its caveats: The quantity of clinical and demographic metadata differed by source and by participant and was supplied without curation.

The CDR1 and CDR2 encoded by the germline V gene (reference sequence) are SEHNR and FQNEAQ. Trimming at the junction amounts to 7 bases on V and 2 bases on J, and the germline ends lie 12 bases apart. From the cysteine through the phenylalanine, the CDR3 covers 13 amino acids. Solely the CDR3 DNA is kept, with 39 bases framed from the first base. On this clone itself: Its antigen has not been determined. No base-level quality is on record; no much larger clone is a single base apart.

The chain was built from TRBV7-9 and TRBJ2-7; TRBD1 could be the D gene, as 5 bases match. The sequenced material came from peripheral blood. This sequence originates from a woman at least 80 years old with active or convalescent COVID-19. The CDR3 region: CASTIDSAYEQYF. In nucleotide form, the sequence is TGTGCCAGCACCATAGACAGTGCCTACGAGCAGTACTTC. Reference TRBV7-9 and TRBJ2-7 genes cover what lies past the CDR3, so the full variable domain is DTGVSQNPRHKITKRGQNVTFRCDPISEHNRLYWYRQTLGQGPEFLTYFQNEAQLEKSRLLSDRFSAERPKGSFSTLEIQRTEQGDSAMYLCASTIDSAYEQYFGPGTRLTVT.